This TCR beta chain was recovered during a study of cytomegalovirus exposure and HLA in healthy donors. Generated by immunoSEQ multiplex PCR, the TCRdb table keeps only in-frame clones and is missing some. The repertoire holds about 350,000 clones, with roughly nine tenths as singletons. This CDR3 has 16 amino acids. Germline-derived CDR1 and CDR2 are SGDLS and YYNGEE. With 4 bases removed from V and 0 bases from J, the gap between germline ends came to 14 bases. Material: PBMCs. This clonotype was obtained from a young woman in good health and CMV-seropositive. The rearrangement joins TRBV9 to TRBJ1-3, with D possibly matching TRBD1 (6 bases). Here the CDR3 DNA reads TGTGCCAGCAGCACCAGGGTCAGGGGCTCTGGAAACACCATATATTTT. Protein: CASSTRVRGSGNTIYF.